This passage covers 5 T cell receptor beta chains from one sample sequenced in a study of STAT3 mutations in large granular lymphocyte leukemia. Study-wide results and limits: In T-cell large granular lymphocyte leukemia, about half of patients showed multiple immunodominant subclonotypes.

The antigens these receptors bind are not known. The table came from immunoSEQ multiplex PCR; TCRdb's copy has only in-frame clones and leaves some out. The sample holds under 25,000 clones, around 93% seen once. The sample consisted of peripheral blood mononuclear cells. These receptors came from a man between 60 and 75 years old with T-cell large granular lymphocyte leukemia. Some clones in this sample may be carry-over from other donors' samples.

The chain couples TRBV7-9 to TRBJ2-1, with 12 positions matching TRBD2. Germline V gives CDR1 SEHNR, CDR2 FQNEAQ (reference sequence). The CDR3 runs 15 residues. V was pared by 5 bases and J by 8 bases, with 7 bases of the junction left unmatched. This CDR3 is CASSPRLAGVDEQFF. DNA of the CDR3: TGTGCCAGCAGCCCAAGACTAGCGGGAGTGGATGAGCAGTTCTTC.

This chain uses TRBV5-1 with TRBJ2-3; 16 bases align to TRBD2. V lost 4 bases to trimming and J lost 5 bases; unmatched junction nucleotides: 10. CDR1 and CDR2 (germline): SGHRS, YFSETQ. The CDR3 has 18 amino acids. DNA for the CDR3: TGCGCCAGCAGCCTGGGGACTAGCGGGAGGGCCGGGCTAGATACGCAGTATTTT. Amino acid sequence: CASSLGTSGRAGLDTQYF.

The chain combines TRBV29-1 with TRBJ2-5; 8 bases align to TRBD1. CDR1 and CDR2 (germline): SQVTM, ANQGSEA. The CDR3 is 14 residues long. The V segment lost 6 bases and the J segment 2 bases; nucleotides outside the gene matches: 8. DNA of the CDR3: TGCAGCGTGCTGGACAGGGACGCACAAGAGACCCAGTACTTC. This translates into CSVLDRDAQETQYF.

This clone showed up just once. This chain uses TRBV5-1 with TRBJ2-3, with 11 bases identical to TRBD2. CDR1 is SGHRS and CDR2 is YFSETQ in the germline V gene. V lost 3 bases, J lost 4 bases, and 4 bases stayed unmatched. CDR3 length equals 15 residues. CDR3 loop: CASSSRLAGSDTQYF. The CDR3 DNA sequence: TGCGCCAGCAGCTCCCGACTAGCGGGGTCAGATACGCAGTATTTT.

The table lists this clone with a few counts. This chain links TRBV28 with TRBJ2-7; 7 nucleotides align to TRBD1. This CDR3 spans 16 amino acids. Germline CDR1 is MDHEN and CDR2 is SYDVKM. The J segment lost 3 bases and the V segment lost 5 bases, leaving 13 bases of the junction unmatched. The CDR3, as DNA: TGTGCCAGCAGTCCAACCTTACAGGGGTCCCTCTACGAGCAGTACTTC. Amino acid sequence: CASSPTLQGSLYEQYF.